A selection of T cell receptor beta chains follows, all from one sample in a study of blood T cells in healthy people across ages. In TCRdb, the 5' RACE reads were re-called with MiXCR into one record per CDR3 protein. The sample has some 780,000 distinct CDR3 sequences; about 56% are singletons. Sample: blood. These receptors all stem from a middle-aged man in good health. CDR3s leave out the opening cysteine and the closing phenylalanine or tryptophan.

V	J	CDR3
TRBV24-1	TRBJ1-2	ATSAAGGLDYGYT
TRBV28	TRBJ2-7	ASSLLVRLAGVGGIRSYEQY
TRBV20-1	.	SARDDGAQETYEQY
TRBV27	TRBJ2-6	ASVHTPFISGANVLT
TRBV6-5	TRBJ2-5	ASRAGLRETQY
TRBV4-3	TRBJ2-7	ASSQGTSGRYEQY
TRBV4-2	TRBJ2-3	ASSSRGGLAFADTQY
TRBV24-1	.	ATSDSRLSGGFETQY
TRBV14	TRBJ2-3	ASSQISVGTSGTGSTDTQY
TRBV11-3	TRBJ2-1	ASSLGASGDFYEQF
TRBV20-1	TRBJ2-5	SADHRRSGETQY
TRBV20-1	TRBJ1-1	SARDRPTGLRAEAF
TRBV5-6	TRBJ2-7	ASSFPGQGVFPPYEQY
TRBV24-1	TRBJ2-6	ATSERRILSGANVLT
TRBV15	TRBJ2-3	ATSLETSGSDTQY
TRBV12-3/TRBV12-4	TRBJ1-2	ASSLGAGNYGYT
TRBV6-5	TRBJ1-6	ATRGGALRNSPLH
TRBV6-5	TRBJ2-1	ASSYPGPLDEQF
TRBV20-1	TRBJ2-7	SARRREGYYEQY
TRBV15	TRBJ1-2	ATSRDSQAGYT
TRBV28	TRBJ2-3	ASRRGDRIYTDTQY
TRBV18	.	ASSPVGLGGEQY
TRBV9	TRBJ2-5	ASSVEDRGYQETQY
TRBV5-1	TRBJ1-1	ASSSSRADTEAF
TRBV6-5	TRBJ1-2	ASRDTGRGYT
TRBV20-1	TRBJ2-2	SAIRDRPNTGELF
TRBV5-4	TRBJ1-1	ASSPGRGAMNTEAF
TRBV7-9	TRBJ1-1	ASSFVGDAEAF
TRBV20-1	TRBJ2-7	SARGNRGIHEQY
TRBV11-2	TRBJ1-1	ASSPITGLNTEAF
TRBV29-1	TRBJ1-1	SAGLNTEAF
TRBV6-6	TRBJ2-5	ASSYGRTSGNEQY
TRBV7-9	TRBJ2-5	ASSTTPGAVGKTQY
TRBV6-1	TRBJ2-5	ASSELPGTYGKTQY
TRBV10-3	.	AISEGGQGRDEQY
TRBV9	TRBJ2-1	ASSYTGRSSYNEQF
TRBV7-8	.	ASSLGGTDGEQY